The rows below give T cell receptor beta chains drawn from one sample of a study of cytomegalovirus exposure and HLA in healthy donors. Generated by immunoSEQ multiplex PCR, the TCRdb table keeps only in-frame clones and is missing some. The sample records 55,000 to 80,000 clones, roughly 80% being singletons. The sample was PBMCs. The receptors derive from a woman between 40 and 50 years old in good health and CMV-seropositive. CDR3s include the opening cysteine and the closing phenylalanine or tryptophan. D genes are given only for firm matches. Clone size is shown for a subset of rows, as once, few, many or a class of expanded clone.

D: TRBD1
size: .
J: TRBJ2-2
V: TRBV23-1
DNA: TGCGCCAGCAGTCAACCTCACAGGGGGCTGGCCGGGGAGCTGTTTTTT
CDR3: CASSQPHRGLAGELFF

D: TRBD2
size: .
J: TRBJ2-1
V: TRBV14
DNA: TGTGCCAGCAGCCAAGAACACCAAGCAGGGCGGGGGGGAAACAATGAGCAGTTCTTC
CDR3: CASSQEHQAGRGGNNEQFF

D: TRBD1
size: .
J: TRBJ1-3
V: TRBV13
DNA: TGTGCCAGCAGCTTAGTGACAGGGAGCTTCTCTGGAAACACCATATATTTT
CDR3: CASSLVTGSFSGNTIYF

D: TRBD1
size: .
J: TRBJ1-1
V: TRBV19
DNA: TGTGCCAGTCGGGGACAGGGGGCTGAAGCTTTCTTT
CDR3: CASRGQGAEAFF

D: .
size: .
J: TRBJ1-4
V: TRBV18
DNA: TGTGCCAGCTCACCCCAGACTAATGAAAAACTGTTTTTT
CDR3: CASSPQTNEKLFF

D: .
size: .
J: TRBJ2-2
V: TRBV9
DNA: TGTGCCAGCAGCGTAGGGCGCGGCGGGGAGCTGTTTTTT
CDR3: CASSVGRGGELFF

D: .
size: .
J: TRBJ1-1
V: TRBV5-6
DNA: TGTGCCAGCAGCCTGGGGGACTTTGACGATTTGGCTTTCTTT
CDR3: CASSLGDFDDLAFF

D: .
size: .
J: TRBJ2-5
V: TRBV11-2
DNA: TGTGCCAGCAGCCCAGAACCTCTAGAGACCCAGTACTTC
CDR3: CASSPEPLETQYF

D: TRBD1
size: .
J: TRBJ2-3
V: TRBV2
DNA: TGTGCCAGCAGTATACCCGGGACAGGGGAGACGACAGATACGCAGTATTTT
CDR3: CASSIPGTGETTDTQYF

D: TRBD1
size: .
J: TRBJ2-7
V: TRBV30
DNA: TGTGCCTGGACCCCGGTCGACAGGGGGCTTTCTTACGAGCAGTACTTC
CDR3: CAWTPVDRGLSYEQYF

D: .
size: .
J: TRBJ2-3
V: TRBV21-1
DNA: TGTGCCAGCAGCAAACTGGGGTTAGCGGGGACTCCCACAGATACGCAGTATTTT
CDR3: CASSKLGLAGTPTDTQYF

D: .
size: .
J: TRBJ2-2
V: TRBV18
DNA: TGTGCCAGCTCACCACTCTTGACAGGACCGAACACCGGGGAGCTGTTTTTT
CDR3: CASSPLLTGPNTGELFF

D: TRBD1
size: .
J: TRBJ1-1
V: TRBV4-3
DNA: TGCGCCAGCAGCCGGACCACAGGGGACACTGAAGCTTTCTTT
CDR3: CASSRTTGDTEAFF

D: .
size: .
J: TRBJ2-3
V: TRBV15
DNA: TGTGCCACCAGCAGATTCGGGGTGGAAGGGGAGGTGACAGATACGCAGTATTTT
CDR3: CATSRFGVEGEVTDTQYF

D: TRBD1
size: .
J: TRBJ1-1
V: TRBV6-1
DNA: TGTGCCAGCAGCCGGGACAGGGGGAACACTGAAGCTTTCTTT
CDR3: CASSRDRGNTEAFF

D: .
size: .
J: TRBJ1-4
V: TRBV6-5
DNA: TGTGCCAGCAGTTCGACTGATGAAAAACTGTTTTTT
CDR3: CASSSTDEKLFF

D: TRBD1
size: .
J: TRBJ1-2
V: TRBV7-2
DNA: TGTGCCAGCAGCAGACCTGGGACAGGAGATGGCTACACCTTC
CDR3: CASSRPGTGDGYTF

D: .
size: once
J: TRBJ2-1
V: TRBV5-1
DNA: TGCGCCAGCAGCTCCTCAGGGAATAATGAGCAGTTCTTC
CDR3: CASSSSGNNEQFF

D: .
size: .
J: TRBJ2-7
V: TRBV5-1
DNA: TGCGCCAGCAGCGTGGGACGGGCCTACGAGCAGTACTTC
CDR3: CASSVGRAYEQYF

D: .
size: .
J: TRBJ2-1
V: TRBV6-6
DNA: TGTGCCAGCAGCGAACAGGGGAGGTCCTACAATGAGCAGTTCTTC
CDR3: CASSEQGRSYNEQFF

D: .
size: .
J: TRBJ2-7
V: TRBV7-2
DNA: TGTGCCAGCAGCCCGAGCTCCTACGAGCAGTACTTC
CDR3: CASSPSSYEQYF

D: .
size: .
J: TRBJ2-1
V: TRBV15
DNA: TGTGCCACCAGCAATGACAGGAGGTCCTACAATGAGCAGTTCTTC
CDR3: CATSNDRRSYNEQFF

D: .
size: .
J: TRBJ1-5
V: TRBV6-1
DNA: TGTGCCATCGCCATTCAGGGGTCCCCCCAGCCCCAGCATTTT
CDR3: CAIAIQGSPQPQHF

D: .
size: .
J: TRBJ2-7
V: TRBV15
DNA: TGTGCCACCAGCAGAGACCGCTACGAGCAGTACTTC
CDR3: CATSRDRYEQYF

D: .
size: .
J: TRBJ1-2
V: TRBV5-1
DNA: TGCGCCTCAACCCCCGGGGACATGGAAGGCTACACCTTC
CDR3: CASTPGDMEGYTF

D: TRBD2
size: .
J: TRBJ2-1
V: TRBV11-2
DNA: TGTGCCAGCAGCCCGAAGAGATCTAGCGGGGGAGACAATGAGCAGTTCTTC
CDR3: CASSPKRSSGGDNEQFF

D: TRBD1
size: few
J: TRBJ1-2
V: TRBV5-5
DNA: TGTGCCAGCAGCCCCTCGACAGGGGCTGGCTACACCTTC
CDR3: CASSPSTGAGYTF

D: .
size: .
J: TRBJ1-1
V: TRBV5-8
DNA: TGTGCCAGCAGCTGGGGAACTCAGGGGGAAGCTTTCTTT
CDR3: CASSWGTQGEAFF

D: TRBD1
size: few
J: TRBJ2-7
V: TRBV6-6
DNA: TGTGCCAGCAGTTTCTCACAGGGGGCTGGCCACGAGCAGTACTTC
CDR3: CASSFSQGAGHEQYF

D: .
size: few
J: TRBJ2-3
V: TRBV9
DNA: TGTGCCAGCAGCGGCCCTCGGAGCACAGATACGCAGTATTTT
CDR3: CASSGPRSTDTQYF

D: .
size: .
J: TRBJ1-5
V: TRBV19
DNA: TGTGCCAGTAGTATAGCGACAGCTTCGGGTCAGCCCCAGCATTTT
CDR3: CASSIATASGQPQHF

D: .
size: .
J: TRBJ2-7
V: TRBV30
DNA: TGTGCCTGGAACTTTGGGGAGCAGCAGTACTTC
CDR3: CAWNFGEQQYF

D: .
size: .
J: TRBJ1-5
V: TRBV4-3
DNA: TGCGCCAGCAGCCAAGTAGTGGATCAGCCCCAGCATTTT
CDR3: CASSQVVDQPQHF

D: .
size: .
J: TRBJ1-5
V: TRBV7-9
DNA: TGTGCCAGCAGCTTGGGACTTGGTCAGCCCCAGCATTTT
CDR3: CASSLGLGQPQHF

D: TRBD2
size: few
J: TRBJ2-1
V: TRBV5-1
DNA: TGCGCCAGCAGCTTGAACCGGGGGGGGTCCTACAATGAGCAGTTCTTC
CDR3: CASSLNRGGSYNEQFF

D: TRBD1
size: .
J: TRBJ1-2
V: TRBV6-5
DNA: TGTGCCAGCAGTACTGGGACAGCATATGGCTACACCTTC
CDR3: CASSTGTAYGYTF

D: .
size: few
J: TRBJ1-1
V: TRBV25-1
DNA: TGTGCCAGCAGTGGGTACGGGGGGAACACTGAAGCTTTCTTT
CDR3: CASSGYGGNTEAFF

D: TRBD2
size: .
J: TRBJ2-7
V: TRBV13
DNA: TGTGCCAGCAGCGCCGGGACTACTCAGTACGAGCAGTACTTC
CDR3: CASSAGTTQYEQYF

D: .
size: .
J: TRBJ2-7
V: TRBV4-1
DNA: TGCGCCAGCAGCCTACAGGACTCCTACGAGCAGTACTTC
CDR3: CASSLQDSYEQYF

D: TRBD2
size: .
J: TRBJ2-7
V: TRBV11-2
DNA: TGTGCCAGCAGCTTAAGTGGGACTAGCGGGGTTGTTGCCGAGCAGTACTTC
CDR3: CASSLSGTSGVVAEQYF

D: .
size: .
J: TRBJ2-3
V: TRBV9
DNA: TGTGCCAGCAGCGTAGGGGACAACACAGATACGCAGTATTTT
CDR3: CASSVGDNTDTQYF

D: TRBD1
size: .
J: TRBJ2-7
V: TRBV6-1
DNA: TGTGCCAGCAGTCCGACAGGGACCTCCTACGAGCAGTACTTC
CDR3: CASSPTGTSYEQYF

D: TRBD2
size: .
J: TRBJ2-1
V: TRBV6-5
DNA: TGTGCCAGCAGTCTCCAAGCGGGGCAACAGTTCTTC
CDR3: CASSLQAGQQFF

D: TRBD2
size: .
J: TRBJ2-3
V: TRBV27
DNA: TGTGCCAGCAGTTTCCGACTAGCGGGCGGGATGGATACGCAGTATTTT
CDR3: CASSFRLAGGMDTQYF

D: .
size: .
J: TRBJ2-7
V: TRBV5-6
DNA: TGTGCCAGCAGCTTCCGACGGGATCCCTACGAGCAGTACTTC
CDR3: CASSFRRDPYEQYF

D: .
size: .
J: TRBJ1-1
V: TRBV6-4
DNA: TGTGCCAGCAGTCTACAGAAGAACACTGAAGCTTTCTTT
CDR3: CASSLQKNTEAFF

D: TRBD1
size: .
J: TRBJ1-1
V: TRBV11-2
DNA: TGTGCCAGTGGGGGACAGCCGAACACTGAAGCTTTCTTT
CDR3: CASGGQPNTEAFF

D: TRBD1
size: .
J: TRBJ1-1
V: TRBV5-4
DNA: TGTGCCAGCAGCTCACAGGGGGTCAGGACTGAAGCTTTCTTT
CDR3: CASSSQGVRTEAFF

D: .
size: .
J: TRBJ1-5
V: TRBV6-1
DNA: TGTGCCAGCACAGGGGTCGGACAGCCCCAGCATTTT
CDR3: CASTGVGQPQHF

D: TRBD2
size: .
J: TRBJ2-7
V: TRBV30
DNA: TGTGCCTGGGGGACTACCTACGAGCAGTACTTC
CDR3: CAWGTTYEQYF

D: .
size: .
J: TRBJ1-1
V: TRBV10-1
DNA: TGCGCCAGCAGTGTGCGGCCGAACACTGAAGCTTTCTTT
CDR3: CASSVRPNTEAFF

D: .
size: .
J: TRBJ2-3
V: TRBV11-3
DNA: TGTGCCAGCAGCTTCGAGGGAACAGATACGCAGTATTTT
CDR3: CASSFEGTDTQYF

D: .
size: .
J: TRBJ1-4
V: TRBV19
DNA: TGTGCCAGTAGTGACCCGGGGGGAAGAGAAAAACTGTTTTTT
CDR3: CASSDPGGREKLFF

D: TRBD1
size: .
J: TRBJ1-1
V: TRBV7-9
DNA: TGTGCCAGCAGTCCGTCGGGCGGGACAGGGGGCACTGAAGCTTTCTTT
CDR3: CASSPSGGTGGTEAFF

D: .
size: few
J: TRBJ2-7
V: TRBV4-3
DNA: TGCGCCAGCAGCCAAGAGCTCAGGATCTACTACGAGCAGTACTTC
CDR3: CASSQELRIYYEQYF